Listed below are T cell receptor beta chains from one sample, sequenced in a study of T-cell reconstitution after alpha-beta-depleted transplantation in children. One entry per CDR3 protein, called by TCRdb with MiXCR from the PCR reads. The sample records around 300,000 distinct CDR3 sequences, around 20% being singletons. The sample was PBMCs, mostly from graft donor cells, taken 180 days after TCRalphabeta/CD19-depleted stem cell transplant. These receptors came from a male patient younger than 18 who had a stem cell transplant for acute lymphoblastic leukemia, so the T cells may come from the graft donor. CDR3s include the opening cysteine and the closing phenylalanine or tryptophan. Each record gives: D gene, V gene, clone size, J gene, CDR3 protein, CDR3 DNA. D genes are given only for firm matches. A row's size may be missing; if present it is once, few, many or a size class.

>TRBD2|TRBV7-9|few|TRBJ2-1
CASSLGGTKHNNEQFF
TGTGCCAGCAGCTTAGGGGGGACTAAGCACAACAATGAGCAGTTCTTC
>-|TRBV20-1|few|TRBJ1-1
CSASSPGQGTEAFF
TGCAGTGCTAGCTCCCCGGGGCAGGGAACTGAAGCTTTCTTT
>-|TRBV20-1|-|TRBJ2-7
CSAIDGPYEQYF
TGCAGTGCCATAGACGGCCCCTACGAGCAGTACTTC
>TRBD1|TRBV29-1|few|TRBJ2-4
CSVRTGGANIQYF
TGCAGCGTGAGGACAGGGGGCGCCAACATTCAGTACTTC
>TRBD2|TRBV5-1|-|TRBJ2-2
CASSGTPSGTNTGELFF
TGCGCCAGCAGCGGAACTCCTAGCGGGACAAACACCGGGGAGCTGTTTTTT
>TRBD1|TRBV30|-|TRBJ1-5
CAWEPGTGRQPQHF
TGTGCCTGGGAACCCGGGACAGGGCGACAGCCCCAGCATTTT
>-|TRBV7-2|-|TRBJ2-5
CASSLDLEETQYF
TGTGCCAGCAGCTTAGACTTGGAAGAGACCCAGTACTTC
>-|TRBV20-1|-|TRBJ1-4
CSAPTPGQGNEKLFF
TGCAGTGCTCCTACTCCGGGACAAGGAAATGAAAAACTGTTTTTT
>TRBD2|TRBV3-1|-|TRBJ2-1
CASSQKPWTSGNYNEQFF
TGTGCCAGCAGCCAGAAGCCCTGGACTAGCGGGAACTACAATGAGCAGTTCTTC
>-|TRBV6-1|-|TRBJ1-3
CASRGISAGNTIYF
TGTGCCAGCAGAGGGATCTCGGCTGGAAACACCATATATTTT
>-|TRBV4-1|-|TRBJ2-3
CASSPGPRKRVGTDTQYF
TGCGCCAGCAGCCCAGGTCCCCGGAAGCGGGTGGGCACAGATACGCAGTATTTT
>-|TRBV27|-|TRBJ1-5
CASSWGQSNQPQHF
TGTGCCAGCAGTTGGGGACAAAGCAATCAGCCCCAGCATTTT
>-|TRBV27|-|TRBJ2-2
CASSLIRQYTGELFF
TGTGCCAGCAGTTTAATCCGGCAGTACACCGGGGAGCTGTTTTTT
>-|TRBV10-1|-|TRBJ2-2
CASSERPGAGELFF
TGCGCCAGCAGTGAACGACCCGGGGCCGGGGAGCTGTTTTTT
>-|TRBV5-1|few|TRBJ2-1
CASSLIRAEQFF
TGCGCCAGCAGCTTGATCCGGGCCGAGCAGTTCTTC
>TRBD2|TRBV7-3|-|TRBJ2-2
CASSSAPGLASELFF
TGTGCCAGCAGCTCCGCCCCGGGACTAGCGAGCGAGCTGTTTTTT
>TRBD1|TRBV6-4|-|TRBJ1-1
CASSERTGYTEAFF
TGTGCCAGCAGTGAACGGACAGGCTACACTGAAGCTTTCTTT
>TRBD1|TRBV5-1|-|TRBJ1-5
CASKPGTGGQPQHF
TGCGCCAGCAAGCCCGGGACAGGAGGTCAGCCCCAGCATTTT
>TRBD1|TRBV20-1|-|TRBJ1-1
CSAGGNTEAFF
TGCAGCGCAGGGGGGAACACTGAAGCTTTCTTT
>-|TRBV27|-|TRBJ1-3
CASTAGFGNTIYF
TGTGCCAGCACCGCAGGGTTTGGAAACACCATATATTTT
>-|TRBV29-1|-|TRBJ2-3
CSGRHQTFSSTDTQYF
TGCAGCGGGAGACACCAAACCTTTTCTAGCACAGATACGCAGTATTTT
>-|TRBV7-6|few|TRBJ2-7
CASSLDSGFERNSYEQYF
TGTGCCAGCAGCTTAGACTCGGGGTTTGAACGGAATTCCTACGAGCAGTACTTC
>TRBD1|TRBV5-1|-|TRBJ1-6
CASSQKGTDRGSGSPLHF
TGCGCCAGCAGCCAAAAGGGGACGGACAGGGGGTCGGGTTCACCCCTCCACTTT
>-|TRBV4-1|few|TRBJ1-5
CASSPHGTVNQPQHF
TGCGCCAGCAGCCCGCACGGGACCGTCAATCAGCCCCAGCATTTT